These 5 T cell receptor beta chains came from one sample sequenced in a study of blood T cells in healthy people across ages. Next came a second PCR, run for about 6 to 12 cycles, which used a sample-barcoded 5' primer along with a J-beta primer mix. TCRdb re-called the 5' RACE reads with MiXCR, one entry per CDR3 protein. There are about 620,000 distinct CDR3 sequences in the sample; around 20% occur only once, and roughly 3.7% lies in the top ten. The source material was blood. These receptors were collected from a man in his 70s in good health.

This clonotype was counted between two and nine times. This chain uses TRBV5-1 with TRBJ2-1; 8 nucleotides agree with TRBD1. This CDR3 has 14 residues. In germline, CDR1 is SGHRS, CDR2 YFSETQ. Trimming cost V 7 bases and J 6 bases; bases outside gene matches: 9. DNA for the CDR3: TGCGCCAGCGGGGAACAGGGGGGAGGCAATGAGCAGTTCTTC. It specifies CASGEQGGGNEQFF. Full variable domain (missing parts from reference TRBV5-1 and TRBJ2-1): KAGVTQTPRYLIKTRGQQVTLSCSPISGHRSVSWYQQTPGQGLQFLFEYFSETQRNKGNFPGRFSGRQFSNSRSEMNVSTLELGDSALYLCASGEQGGGNEQFFGPGTRLTVL.

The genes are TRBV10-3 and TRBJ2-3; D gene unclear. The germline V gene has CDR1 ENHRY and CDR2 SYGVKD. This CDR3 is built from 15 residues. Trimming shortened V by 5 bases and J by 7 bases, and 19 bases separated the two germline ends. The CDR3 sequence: CAISMAAAEWNTQYF. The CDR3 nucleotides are TGTGCCATCAGTATGGCGGCGGCGGAGTGGAATACGCAGTATTTT.

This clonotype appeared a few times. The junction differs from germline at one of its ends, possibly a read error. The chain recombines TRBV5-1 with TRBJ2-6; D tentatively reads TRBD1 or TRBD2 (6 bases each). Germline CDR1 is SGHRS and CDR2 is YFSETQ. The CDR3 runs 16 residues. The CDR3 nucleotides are TGCGCCAGTAGCTTGGAGGGGGGCTCTGGGGCCAACGTCCTGACTTTC. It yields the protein CASSLEGGSGANVLTF.

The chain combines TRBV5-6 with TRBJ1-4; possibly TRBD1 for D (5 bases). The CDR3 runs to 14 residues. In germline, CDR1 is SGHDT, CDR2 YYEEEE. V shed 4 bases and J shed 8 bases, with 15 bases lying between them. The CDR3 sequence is CASSAGKKGEKLFF. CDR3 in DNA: TGTGCCAGCAGCGCCGGGAAGAAGGGGGAAAAACTGTTTTTT.

DNA for the CDR3: TGTGCCATCAGTGAGTCGTTTTCCTACGAGCAGTACTTC. Amino acid sequence: CAISESFSYEQYF. The chain is built from TRBV10-3 and TRBJ2-7, with no clear D. This CDR3 has 13 residues. The V and J ends lost 0 bases and 1 base respectively, with 4 bases between them. In germline, CDR1 is ENHRY, CDR2 SYGVKD.